Detailed here is one TCR beta chain. Its cognate antigen is unknown. This specimen belongs to a study of CD8+CD57+ T cells in acquired aplastic anemia. Study-wide context: Sorted CD4+ and CD8+ cells gave an average of about 3 ug of DNA. General study results and limits: Patients and healthy controls showed no significant CD8+ Simpson's diversity difference.

Profiles of TCR beta VDJ and CDR3 were generated from a genomic DNA template. TCRdb reprocessed the reads via MiXCR and lists one record per CDR3 protein. This sample has about 150,000 distinct CDR3 sequences, with just over 50% found just once. The J segment lost 4 bases and the V segment lost 9 bases, leaving 0 bases of the junction unmatched. The CDR3 runs to 13 residues. Germline CDR1 reads SNHLY; CDR2 reads FYNNEI. All sequencing subjects had displayed CD8+CD57+ cell expansion on flow cytometry. Blood came from patients not yet given any therapy. The V call is TRBV2, the J call TRBJ2-1, with 13 bases that match TRBD2. Sequenced sample: sorted CD4+, CD8+, or CD8+CD57+ T cells (not recorded which) from PBMCs. The TCR was taken from a human donor with aplastic anemia. CDR3 residues: CARGLAGYNEQFF. In DNA form, the CDR3 reads TGTGCCAGGGGACTAGCGGGGTACAATGAGCAGTTCTTC.